This TCR delta chain was retrieved from a study of gamma-delta T cells after stem cell transplantation. TCRdb reran clone calling via CATT on the RT-PCR reads. The sample contains some 13,000 delta-chain clones, roughly 34% of which appear only once. V shed 5 bases and J shed 0 bases, with 40 bases lying between them. Germline V gene data show CDR1 as TSWWSYY and CDR2 as QGS. The CDR3 runs 24 residues. Sequencing was performed on gamma-delta T cells. The rearrangement joins TRDV1 to TRDJ1, with D perhaps given as TRDD2 or TRDD3 (9 bases each). This clonotype was sampled from a human donor. It is not recorded whose cells these are; they may come from a transplant donor. CDR3 DNA: TGTGCTCTTGGGACCCCGAATTCCCGGCCTTCCTACGGAGGGGGGATACAGTACACCGATAAACTCATCTTT. This translates into CALGTPNSRPSYGGGIQYTDKLIF.